A selection of T cell receptor beta chains follows, all from one sample in a study of shared clonotypes between healthy human individuals. Clones were sequenced by immunoSEQ multiplex PCR, and TCRdb holds only the in-frame ones, with some missing. The data contain about 2 million clones, roughly 94% of them singletons. Input material: naive CD8+ T cells sorted from blood. Every receptor here comes from a man between 18 and 29 years old in good health. CDR3s include the opening cysteine and the closing phenylalanine or tryptophan. The order of the fields is clone size, D gene, V gene, J gene, CDR3 DNA, CDR3 protein. A D gene is named only where the DNA matches it firmly. Clone size is given for some rows only: seen once, a few or many times, or a class if the clone is expanded.

clone_size: NA; d_call: NA; v_call: TRBV30; j_call: TRBJ2-2; cdr3_nt: TGTGCCTTAATCGACACCGGGGAGCTGTTTTTT; cdr3_aa: CALIDTGELFF
clone_size: few; d_call: NA; v_call: TRBV9; j_call: TRBJ2-5; cdr3_nt: TGTGCCAGCAGCGTAGGTAGTTCATTGGGAGAGACCCAGTACTTC; cdr3_aa: CASSVGSSLGETQYF
clone_size: NA; d_call: TRBD1; v_call: TRBV6-1; j_call: TRBJ1-4; cdr3_nt: TGTGCCAGCAGTGAAGCGGACAGGTACACTTACCCCGAAGAACTGTTTTTT; cdr3_aa: CASSEADRYTYPEELFF
clone_size: NA; d_call: NA; v_call: TRBV6-4; j_call: TRBJ2-1; cdr3_nt: TGTGCCAGCCCATATATGGGGGCGGGTGAGCAGTTCTTC; cdr3_aa: CASPYMGAGEQFF
clone_size: NA; d_call: TRBD2; v_call: TRBV10-1; j_call: TRBJ2-1; cdr3_nt: TGCGCCAGCGAAGGGATAGCGGGAGAAAGGTATGAGCAGTTCTTC; cdr3_aa: CASEGIAGERYEQFF
clone_size: NA; d_call: NA; v_call: TRBV30; j_call: TRBJ1-1; cdr3_nt: TGTGCCTGGAGTGCAGAGATACCGACATTGCACACTGAAGCTTTCTTT; cdr3_aa: CAWSAEIPTLHTEAFF
clone_size: NA; d_call: NA; v_call: TRBV28; j_call: TRBJ2-7; cdr3_nt: TGTGCCAGCAGGCCCGAGACAGGTTACGACTACGAGCAGTACTTC; cdr3_aa: CASRPETGYDYEQYF
clone_size: NA; d_call: TRBD1; v_call: TRBV19; j_call: TRBJ2-3; cdr3_nt: TGTGCCAGTAGACCTTCGAAGGGACAGGGGCGAGATACGCAGTATTTT; cdr3_aa: CASRPSKGQGRDTQYF
clone_size: NA; d_call: NA; v_call: TRBV19; j_call: TRBJ2-1; cdr3_nt: TGTGCCAGTAGTATCGTGAGTGGGAATGAGCAGTTCTTC; cdr3_aa: CASSIVSGNEQFF
clone_size: NA; d_call: NA; v_call: TRBV7-6; j_call: TRBJ2-7; cdr3_nt: TGTGCCAGCAGCTTAAGCCCAGGGGCCGAGCAGTACTTC; cdr3_aa: CASSLSPGAEQYF
clone_size: once; d_call: NA; v_call: TRBV21-1; j_call: TRBJ1-4; cdr3_nt: TGTGCCAGCAGCAAATTCCACAGGGGGCGACGTGAAAAACTGTTTTTT; cdr3_aa: CASSKFHRGRREKLFF
clone_size: NA; d_call: NA; v_call: TRBV5-1; j_call: TRBJ1-1; cdr3_nt: TGCGCCAGCAGCTTAACAGGGTCGTTTACTGAAGCTTTCTTT; cdr3_aa: CASSLTGSFTEAFF
clone_size: once; d_call: TRBD2; v_call: TRBV5-6; j_call: TRBJ2-3; cdr3_nt: TGTGCCAGCAGCTTCGTTGGACTAGCTTTTTCAGATACGCAGTATTTT; cdr3_aa: CASSFVGLAFSDTQYF
clone_size: NA; d_call: NA; v_call: TRBV9; j_call: TRBJ1-2; cdr3_nt: TGTGCCAGCAGCCCCGGGGACGGTGGTGGCTACACCTTC; cdr3_aa: CASSPGDGGGYTF
clone_size: NA; d_call: NA; v_call: TRBV28; j_call: TRBJ1-4; cdr3_nt: TGTGCCAGCAGTTTCCTTTTGGGACAAAGTAATGAAAAACTGTTTTTT; cdr3_aa: CASSFLLGQSNEKLFF
clone_size: once; d_call: NA; v_call: TRBV29-1; j_call: TRBJ2-7; cdr3_nt: TGCAGCGTCTTAGGAGGGGAGGGACAGAGCCCCTACGAGCAGTACTTC; cdr3_aa: CSVLGGEGQSPYEQYF
clone_size: NA; d_call: NA; v_call: TRBV10-2; j_call: TRBJ1-5; cdr3_nt: TGCGCCAGCGGAGCCAGTCTGGGCAATCAGCCCCAGCATTTT; cdr3_aa: CASGASLGNQPQHF